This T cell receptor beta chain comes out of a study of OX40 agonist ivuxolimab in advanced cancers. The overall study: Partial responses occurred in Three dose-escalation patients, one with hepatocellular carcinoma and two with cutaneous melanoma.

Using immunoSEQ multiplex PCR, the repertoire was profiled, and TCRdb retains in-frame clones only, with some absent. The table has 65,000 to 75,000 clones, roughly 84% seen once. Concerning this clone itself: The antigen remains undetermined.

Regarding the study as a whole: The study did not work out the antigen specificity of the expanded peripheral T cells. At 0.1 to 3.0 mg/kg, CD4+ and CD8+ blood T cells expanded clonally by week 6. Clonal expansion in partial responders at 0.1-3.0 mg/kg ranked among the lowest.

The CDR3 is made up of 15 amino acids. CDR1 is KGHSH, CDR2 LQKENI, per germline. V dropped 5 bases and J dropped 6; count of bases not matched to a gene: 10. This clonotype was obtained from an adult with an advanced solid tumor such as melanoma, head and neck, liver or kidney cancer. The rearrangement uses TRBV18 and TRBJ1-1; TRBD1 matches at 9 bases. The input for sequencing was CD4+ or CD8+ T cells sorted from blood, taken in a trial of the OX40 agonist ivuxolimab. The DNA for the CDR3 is TGTGCCAGCTCATTGTCGACAGGGGGGTTGTCTGAAGCTTTCTTT. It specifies CASSLSTGGLSEAFF.